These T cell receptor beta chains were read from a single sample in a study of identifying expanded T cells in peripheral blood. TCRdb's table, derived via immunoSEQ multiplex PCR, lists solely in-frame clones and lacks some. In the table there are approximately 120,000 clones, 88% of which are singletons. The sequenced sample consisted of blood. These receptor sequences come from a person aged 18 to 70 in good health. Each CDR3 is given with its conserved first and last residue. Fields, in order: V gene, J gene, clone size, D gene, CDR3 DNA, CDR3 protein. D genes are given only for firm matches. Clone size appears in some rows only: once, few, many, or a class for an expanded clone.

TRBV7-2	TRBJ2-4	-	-	TGTGCCAGCAGCTTAGATCCGCAGGCCGTTCAGTACTTC	CASSLDPQAVQYF
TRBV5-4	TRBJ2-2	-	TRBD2	TGTGCCAGCAGCCCTGGACTAGTTAACACCGGGGAGCTGTTTTTT	CASSPGLVNTGELFF
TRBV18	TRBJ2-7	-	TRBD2	TGTGCCAGCTCGGCAACTAGCGGGAACTCCTACGAGCAGTACTTC	CASSATSGNSYEQYF
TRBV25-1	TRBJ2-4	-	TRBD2	TGTGCCAGCAGTGAACCGGGACTAGCGGGGGCCCGTAAAAACATTCAGTACTTC	CASSEPGLAGARKNIQYF
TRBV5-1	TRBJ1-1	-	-	TGCGCCAGCAGCTTTAAGGGGGACACTGAAGCTTTCTTT	CASSFKGDTEAFF
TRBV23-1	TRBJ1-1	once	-	TGCGCCAGCAGTCGACAAGGCCAAGAAGCTTTCTTT	CASSRQGQEAFF
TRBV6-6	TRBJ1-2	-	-	TGTGCCAGCACGAGCCAGGATGAGAATGGCTACACCTTC	CASTSQDENGYTF
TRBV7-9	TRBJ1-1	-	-	TGTGCCAGCAGCGCTACACGCCTCGGGAACACTGAAGCTTTCTTT	CASSATRLGNTEAFF
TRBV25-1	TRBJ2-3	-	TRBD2	TGTGCCAGCAGTGATTACACCGCTAGCGGGGGGCTGGGAGATACGCAGTATTTT	CASSDYTASGGLGDTQYF
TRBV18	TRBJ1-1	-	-	TGTGCCGGGGGTGGGGGTATGGACACTGAAGCTTTCTTT	CAGGGGMDTEAFF
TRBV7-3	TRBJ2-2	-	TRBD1	TGTGCCAGCAGCCCGGGCGGGCAGGGGGTAACCGGGGAGCTGTTTTTT	CASSPGGQGVTGELFF
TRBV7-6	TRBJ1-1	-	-	TGTGCCAGCAGCTTAGGGCGGGGAACGGAGAACACTGAAGCTTTCTTT	CASSLGRGTENTEAFF
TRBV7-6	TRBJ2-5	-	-	TGTGCCAGCAGCTTCCAAGAGACCCAGTACTTC	CASSFQETQYF
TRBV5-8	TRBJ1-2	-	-	TGTGCCAGCAGAGAGAAGGGGGGGGACTATGGCTACACCTTC	CASREKGGDYGYTF
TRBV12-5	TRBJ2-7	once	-	TGTGCTAGTGTTCTGGGCTCCTACGAGCAGTACTTC	CASVLGSYEQYF
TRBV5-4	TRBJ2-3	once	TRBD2	TGTGCCAGCATCGAGGGGAGCGGGGGGGTTTATACGCAGTATTTT	CASIEGSGGVYTQYF
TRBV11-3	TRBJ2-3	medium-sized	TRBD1	TGTGCCAGCAGCTTAGAACAGGGGACAGATACGCAGTATTTT	CASSLEQGTDTQYF
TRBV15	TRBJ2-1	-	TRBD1	TGTGCCACCAGCACCCGAGGGACAGCCCACAATGAGCAGTTCTTC	CATSTRGTAHNEQFF
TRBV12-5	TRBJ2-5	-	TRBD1	TGTGCTAGTGGTTTGGGGACAGGGCCGTACCAAGAGACCCAGTACTTC	CASGLGTGPYQETQYF
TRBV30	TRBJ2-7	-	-	TGTGCCTGGAGTACCCAAGCCTACGAGCAGTACTTC	CAWSTQAYEQYF
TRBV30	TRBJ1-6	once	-	TGTGCCTGGAGTGCCGGGAGTGGAAATAATTCACCCCTCCACTTT	CAWSAGSGNNSPLHF
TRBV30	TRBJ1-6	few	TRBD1	TGTGCCTGGAGCTGGGACAGGGGTTATTCACCCCTCCACTTT	CAWSWDRGYSPLHF
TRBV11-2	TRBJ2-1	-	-	TGTGCCAGCAGCTTAGATGGGGACCCAAGAAATGAGCAGTTCTTC	CASSLDGDPRNEQFF
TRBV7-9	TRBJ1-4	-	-	TGTGCCAGCAGCTCAGGGTCAACTAATGAAAAACTGTTTTTT	CASSSGSTNEKLFF
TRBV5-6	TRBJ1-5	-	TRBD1	TGTGCCAGCAGCCCTTACAGGGGCGGGAATCAGCCCCAGCATTTT	CASSPYRGGNQPQHF
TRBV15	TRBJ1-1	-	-	TGTGCCACCAGCAGAGATTTTCCAACGTCGTCGACTTTCTTT	CATSRDFPTSSTFF
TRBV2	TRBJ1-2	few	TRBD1	TGTGCCAGCAGTGAAGCGGGACAGACATACTATGGCTACACCTTC	CASSEAGQTYYGYTF
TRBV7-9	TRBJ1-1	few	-	TGTGCCAGCAGCTTAGGGGGGGCAGAGAACACTGAAGCTTTCTTT	CASSLGGAENTEAFF
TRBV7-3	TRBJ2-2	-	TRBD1	TGTGCCAGCAGCCGACAGGGAGACACCGGGGAGCTGTTTTTT	CASSRQGDTGELFF
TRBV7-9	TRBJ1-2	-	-	TGTGCCAGCAGCTTAGGACAGGCCGGCTACACCTTC	CASSLGQAGYTF
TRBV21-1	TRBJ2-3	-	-	TGTGCCAGCAGCAGGGGACTAGCGGCACGGGACGGGTGCACAGATACGCAGTATTTT	CASSRGLAARDGCTDTQYF
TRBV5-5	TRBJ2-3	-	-	TGTGCCAGCAAACTTCAGACCGGGGACACAGATACGCAGTATTTT	CASKLQTGDTDTQYF
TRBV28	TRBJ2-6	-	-	TGTGCCAGCAGCTCCCTAGGGGAACCTGGGGCCAACGTCCTGACTTTC	CASSSLGEPGANVLTF
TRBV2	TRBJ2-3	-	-	TGTGCCAGCAGTGGGGGGGTATCCGATACGCAGTATTTT	CASSGGVSDTQYF
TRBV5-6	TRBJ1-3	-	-	TGTGCCAGCAGCTCCAACAGGCGGGACACCATATATTTT	CASSSNRRDTIYF
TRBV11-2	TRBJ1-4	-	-	TGTGCCAGCAGCTTAGAGGGGGGGGGCGGCGAAAAACTGTTTTTT	CASSLEGGGGEKLFF
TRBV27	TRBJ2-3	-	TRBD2	TGTGCCAGCAGGGGCGGGGGTGGCACAGATACGCAGTATTTT	CASRGGGGTDTQYF
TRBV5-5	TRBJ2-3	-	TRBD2	TGTGCCAGCAGCAACATTAGACTAGCGGGAGGGGCCACAGATACGCAGTATTTT	CASSNIRLAGGATDTQYF